This T cell receptor beta chain was recorded in a study of blood T cells in healthy people across ages. Study-wide points: Percentage of naive T cells showed a strong correlation with TCR beta diversity. Because sorting was not performed, PBMCs prevented conclusive naive versus antigen-experienced comparison.

Using a J-beta primer mix together with a sample-barcoded 5' primer, a second PCR was run for about 6 to 11 cycles. Each CDR3 protein gets one entry after TCRdb re-called the 5' RACE reads with MiXCR. The sample has about 970,000 distinct CDR3 sequences; roughly 51% are singletons. Trimming pared 0 bases from V and 7 bases from J, leaving 9 bases between. The CDR3 totals 12 residues. Looked up from germline, CDR1 is DFQATT and CDR2 is SNEGSKA (reference sequence). This clonotype was seen a handful of times. Its specificity is not known. The sequencing input was blood. This sequence joins TRBV20-1 and TRBJ2-5; tentatively, D is TRBD2 (6 bases). The receptor was derived from a woman in her fifties or sixties in good health. The CDR3 spells CSAREVGGTQYF. The CDR3 DNA reads as TGCAGTGCTAGAGAGGTGGGGGGGACCCAGTACTTC.